This T cell receptor beta chain was captured by sequencing in a study of molecular identifiers for immune sequencing clone quantification. Study background: Sequencing covered four of five parts into which replicate RNA from about 20,000 or 100,000 naive CD8 cells was split.

Previously described methods and listed TCR primers produced bulk TCR libraries. MiXCR, applied by TCRdb to the PCR reads, yields one record per CDR3 protein. Counted here are around 320,000 distinct CDR3 sequences, 24% occurring once; the ten biggest clones make up around 0.76%. Germline trimming cut 2 bases from V and 7 bases from J; bases unmatched to any gene: 5. In germline, CDR1 is MGHRA, CDR2 YSYEKL. CDR3 length: 14 residues. As CD8+CD4-CCR7+CD45RA+ cells, naive CD8 T cells were sorted. The receptor comes from a human donor in good health. Some libraries in this study had Jurkat cell RNA spiked in. V is TRBV4-1 and J is TRBJ1-1; 9 positions agree with TRBD1. The sequenced material came from naive CD8+ T cells from blood, with Jurkat cell RNA spiked in. Stated subset: FACS-sorted CD8+CD4-CCR7+CD45RA+ naive T cells. The CDR3 bases are TGCGCCAGCAGCCAACCGGGACAGGGAGGTGAAGCTTTCTTT. This gives the protein CASSQPGQGGEAFF.